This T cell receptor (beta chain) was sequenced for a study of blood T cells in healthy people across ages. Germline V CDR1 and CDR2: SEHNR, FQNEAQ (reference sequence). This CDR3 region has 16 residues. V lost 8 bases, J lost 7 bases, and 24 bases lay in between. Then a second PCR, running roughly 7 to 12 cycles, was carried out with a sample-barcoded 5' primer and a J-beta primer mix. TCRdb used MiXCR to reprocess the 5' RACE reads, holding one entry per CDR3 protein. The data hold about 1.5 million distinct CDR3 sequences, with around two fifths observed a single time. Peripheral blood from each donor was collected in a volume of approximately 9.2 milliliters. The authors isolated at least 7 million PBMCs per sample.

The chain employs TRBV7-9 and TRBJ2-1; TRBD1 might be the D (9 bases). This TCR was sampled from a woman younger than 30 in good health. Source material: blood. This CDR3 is CASGGGGTGNNNEQFF. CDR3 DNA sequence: TGTGCCAGCGGCGGCGGGGGGACAGGGAACAATAATGAGCAGTTCTTC. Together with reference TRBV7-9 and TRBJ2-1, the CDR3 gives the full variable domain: DTGVSQNPRHKITKRGQNVTFRCDPISEHNRLYWYRQTLGQGPEFLTYFQNEAQLEKSRLLSDRFSAERPKGSFSTLEIQRTEQGDSAMYLCASGGGGTGNNNEQFFGPGTRLTVL.